This T cell receptor (beta chain) derives from a study of human T cells and chemical hapten exposure (dated by TCRdb to 2020 to 2022). At the level of the whole study: Libraries were pooled for sequencing, and per-sample TCR yields varied mainly because of small differences in library volumes within the pool. For every blood RNA sample, sequencing covered both the TCR alpha and TCR beta chains. This study followed changes in the peripheral blood TCR repertoire in vivo during primary and secondary sensitization of alopecia patients to the hapten diphenylcyclopropenone (DPC). Study-wide findings and limitations: Repeated subsampling changed both the strength of the expansion versus patch-test correlation and the threshold at which the correlation became significant. The number of TCRs above 1 in 1000 frequency did not change with DPC sensitization; there was no evidence of global repertoire structure alterations.

This clonotype was counted many times. What this receptor recognizes is not known. No base qualities exist here, and no much larger clone lies one base off it. As encoded in the germline V gene, CDR1 is MRHNA while CDR2 is SNTAGT. The CDR3 holds 14 amino acids from the cysteine to the phenylalanine. The entry retains the CDR3 DNA only, 42 bases that are in frame from base 1. Deletion took 5 bases off V and 3 bases off J, with a span of 10 bases between the germline ends. Total RNA was extracted from unfractionated whole blood that had been collected in Tempus Blood RNA tubes. A few healthy volunteers acted as controls for TCR sequencing and had blood drawn at day 0, 2 weeks and 6 weeks. The library was built by means of 5' RACE. The data were produced on an Illumina MiSeq. During library preparation, unique molecular identifiers were attached to individual cDNA molecules so that TCRs could be counted quantitatively and reproducibly. The authors processed their data as follows. Samples had a median of roughly 100,000 TCRs, with a range from about 20,000 to 690,600. V, J and CDR3 annotation of the TCR reads was carried out using the Decombinator software suite. Every sample was subsampled to the same number of TCRs (28,000) for the PS versus PT1 abundance plots. TCRs were defined as expanded if absent before sensitization and observed at least eight times at the 2-week time point. TCRdb's own reprocessing of the public reads used fastp at Q25 and MiXCR and kept productive beta chains. One record per CDR3 amino acid sequence lists the most common genes and DNA. The authors' filters were not applied to this entry. A total of 150,000 or so distinct CDR3 sequences appear in this sample, approximately 4% of them only once. The ten largest clonotypes hold 1.3% to 1.5% of the sample.

The chain employs TRBV6-4 and TRBJ2-2, with the D gene uncertain. The TCR sequence derives from a female donor in good health. The CDR3 protein sequence reads: CASSMDGDTGELFF. The nucleotide sequence reads TGTGCCAGCAGTATGGACGGAGACACCGGGGAGCTGTTTTTT.